This record concerns one T cell receptor beta chain sequence. The data were taken from a study of cytomegalovirus exposure and HLA in healthy donors. TCRdb's table, derived via immunoSEQ multiplex PCR, lists solely in-frame clones and lacks some. The sample includes around 190,000 clones, about three quarters of them seen just once. The CDR3 totals 14 residues. Per the germline V gene, CDR1 is SNHLY and CDR2 is FYNNEI. V lost 6 bases to trimming and J lost 9 bases; unmatched junction nucleotides: 10. Sequenced sample: PBMCs. The chain links TRBV2 to TRBJ2-1; 8 bases match TRBD1. The clonotype was recovered from a young woman in good health and CMV-seronegative. CDR3 nucleotides: TGTGCCAGCAGCCAGGGGGCGCACGGTTTTGAGCAGTTCTTC. Protein product: CASSQGAHGFEQFF. Complete variable domain (other parts from reference TRBV2 and TRBJ2-1): EPEVTQTPSHQVTQMGQEVILRCVPISNHLYFYWYRQILGQKVEFLVSFYNNEISEKSEIFDDQFSVERPDGSNFTLKIRSTKLEDSAMYFCASSQGAHGFEQFFGPGTRLTVL.